This T cell receptor (beta chain) appears in the sequencing data of a study of response to subunit inactivated influenza vaccine. TCRdb ran MiXCR on the RT-PCR reads and lists one entry per CDR3 protein. The sample contains more than 450,000 distinct CDR3 sequences, approximately 12% of which appear only once. The CDR3 consists of 19 residues. Germline CDR1 and CDR2: SGHAT and FQNNGV. This clonotype was seen only a few times. At one end the junction does not follow the germline gene, possibly because of a read error. Sequences were derived from PBMCs from blood, sampled on the day of vaccination. The genes are TRBV11-2 and TRBJ2-3; TRBD2 matches at 14 bases. The sequence derives from a man aged 45-65 years who received an inactivated influenza vaccine. CDR3 nucleotide sequence: TGTGCTAGCAGAAAAGAGGGACTAGCGGGGGCCGGTAGCACAGATACGCAGTATTTT. It encodes CASRKEGLAGAGSTDTQYF.